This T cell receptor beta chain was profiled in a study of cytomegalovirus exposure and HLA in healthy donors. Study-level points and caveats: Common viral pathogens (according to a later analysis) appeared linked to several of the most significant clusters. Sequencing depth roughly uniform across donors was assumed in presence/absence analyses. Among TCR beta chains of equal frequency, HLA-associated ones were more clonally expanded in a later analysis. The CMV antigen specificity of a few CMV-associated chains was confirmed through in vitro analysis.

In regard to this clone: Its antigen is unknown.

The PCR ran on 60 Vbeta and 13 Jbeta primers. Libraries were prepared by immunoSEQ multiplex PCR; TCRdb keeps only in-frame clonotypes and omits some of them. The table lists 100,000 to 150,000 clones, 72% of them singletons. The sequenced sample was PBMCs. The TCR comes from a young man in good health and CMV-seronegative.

The CDR3 reads CASSLNPSGRVLETQYF. DNA for the CDR3: TGCGCCAGCAGCTTGAATCCATCAGGGAGGGTGCTGGAGACCCAGTACTTC. V gene TRBV5-1 combines with J gene TRBJ2-5; 7 nucleotides agree with TRBD2. With 1 base clipped from V and 5 bases from J, the junction kept 14 bases outside the gene matches. Germline V CDR1 and CDR2: SGHRS, YFSETQ. The CDR3 contains 17 residues. Full variable domain (remainder filled in from reference TRBV5-1 and TRBJ2-5): KAGVTQTPRYLIKTRGQQVTLSCSPISGHRSVSWYQQTPGQGLQFLFEYFSETQRNKGNFPGRFSGRQFSNSRSEMNVSTLELGDSALYLCASSLNPSGRVLETQYFGPGTRLLVL.